A single sample is the source of the 29 T cell receptor beta chains below, sequenced in a study of T cell responses to AZD1222 COVID-19 vaccine. Generated by immunoSEQ multiplex PCR, the TCRdb table keeps only in-frame clones and is missing some. The data contain approximately 150,000 clones, more than 75% of them singletons. The sample here was peripheral blood, taken on day 0 of AZD1222 vaccination. The receptor set was obtained from an adult in good health.

The chain couples TRBV12-3 or TRBV12-4 to TRBJ1-1, with D unclear. There are 13 residues in the CDR3. Trimming stripped 4 bases from V and 12 bases from J, with 18 bases between. The CDR3 protein is CASSSGEGRESFF. In nucleotides, the CDR3 is TGTGCCAGCAGTTCCGGGGAGGGCAGAGAATCTTTCTTT.

V is TRBV10-1 and J is TRBJ2-2; D unclear. Germline CDR1 reads WNHNN; CDR2 reads SYGVQD (reference sequence). The CDR3 is 13 residues long. The V gene lost 4 bases and the J gene lost 0 bases, with 3 bases spanning the gap. Written as DNA, the CDR3 is TGCGCCAGCAGTGGGACGAACACCGGGGAGCTGTTTTTT. Protein product: CASSGTNTGELFF.

The chain combines TRBV18 with TRBJ1-1, with 7 bases lining up with TRBD1. This CDR3 region has 15 residues. Germline lookup yields CDR1 KGHSH and CDR2 LQKENI. The V segment lost 3 bases and the J segment 5 bases; nucleotides outside the gene matches: 9. CDR3 sequence reads: CASSPTTGRRTEAFF. In nucleotides, the CDR3 is TGTGCCAGCTCACCTACGACAGGGAGGAGAACTGAAGCTTTCTTT.

The V and J genes are TRBV7-2 and TRBJ2-5, with 7 positions matching TRBD1. The ends lost 4 bases at V and 9 bases at J; junction bases unmatched: 14. CDR3 size: 15 residues. CDR1 is SGHTA, CDR2 FQGNSA, per germline. The CDR3 is CASSWEGTVELAQYF. The DNA for the CDR3 is TGTGCCAGCAGCTGGGAAGGGACAGTAGAGTTGGCCCAGTACTTC.

The chain couples TRBV7-9 to TRBJ2-2; D is uncertain. The V end lost 5 bases, the J end lost 3 bases, and 16 bases lay between the germline ends. The length of the CDR3 is 16 residues. Germline-derived CDR1 and CDR2 are SEHNR and FQNEAQ (reference sequence). CDR3 bases: TGTGCCAGCAGCACCAACACCCACTACTACACCGGGGAGCTGTTTTTT. It encodes CASSTNTHYYTGELFF.

The chain joins TRBV7-2 to TRBJ2-3, with 8 bases matching TRBD2. With 3 bases clipped from V and 0 bases from J, the junction kept 5 bases outside the gene matches. The CDR3 runs to 16 residues. The germline V gene encodes CDR1 SGHTA and CDR2 FQGNSA. The CDR3 here is CASSFRAGESTDTQYF. CDR3 nucleotides: TGTGCCAGCAGCTTCAGAGCGGGAGAAAGCACAGATACGCAGTATTTT.

The V call is TRBV18, the J call TRBJ1-2; maybe TRBD1 (6 bases). The CDR3 runs 13 residues. CDR1 is KGHSH and CDR2 is LQKENI in the germline V gene. V lost 3 bases to trimming and J lost 4 bases, with 9 bases between them. In DNA form, the CDR3 reads TGTGCCAGCTCACCCCAGGGGATCTATGGCTACACCTTC. Encoded protein: CASSPQGIYGYTF.

The V gene is TRBV27, the J gene TRBJ1-1; D not resolved. The CDR3 covers 14 residues. Germline V gene lookup returns CDR1 MNHEY and CDR2 SMNVEV (reference sequence). V was pared by 7 bases and J by 6 bases, with 18 bases between. The CDR3 here is CASTWTFPSSEAFF. The CDR3 nucleotides read TGTGCCAGCACTTGGACCTTTCCTTCGTCTGAAGCTTTCTTT.

CDR3 DNA: TGTGCCAGCAGAAAGGACACATTGAGGGGGTGGGGTGAGCAGTTCTTC. It encodes CASRKDTLRGWGEQFF. The chain has TRBV19 and TRBJ2-1; perhaps TRBD1 as D (6 bases). The CDR3 consists of 16 residues. From germline, CDR1 is LNHDA and CDR2 SQIVND (reference sequence). V was clipped by 9 bases and J by 9 bases, with 27 bases between them.

This clone occurred once. This chain links TRBV11-3 with TRBJ2-3; TRBD2 matches 16 bases. The CDR3 sequence is 15 residues long. The ends lost 4 bases at V and 9 bases at J; junction bases unmatched: 4. Germline assignment: CDR1 SGHNT and CDR2 YENEEA. This chain's CDR3 is CASSSGTSGRATQYF. The CDR3, as DNA: TGTGCCAGCAGCTCCGGGACTAGCGGGAGGGCCACGCAGTATTTT.

In the case of this clone: With a much larger clone just one base away, this may be a read error. The sample has other DNA sequences that encode this CDR3 too. V usage is TRBV19 and J usage is TRBJ1-1; 7 nucleotides line up with TRBD1. The CDR3 consists of 13 residues. The trim removed 10 bases at V and 5 bases at J, leaving 10 bases unmatched. Germline loops: CDR1 LNHDA, CDR2 SQIVND (reference sequence). The CDR3 reads CATRQGALTEAFF. The CDR3 DNA reads TGTGCCACCCGACAGGGAGCATTGACTGAAGCTTTCTTT.

This chain links TRBV3-1 (or the pseudogene TRBV3-2) with TRBJ2-5; D is possibly TRBD1 (5 bases). CDR3 length: 12 amino acids. V lost 4 bases, J lost 2 bases, and 5 bases lay in between. Germline CDR1 is LGHDT and CDR2 is YNNKEL (reference sequence). The CDR3 nucleotides are TGTGCCAGCAGCCGACAGCAAGAGACCCAGTACTTC. This sequence encodes CASSRQQETQYF.

The gene calls are TRBV5-1 and TRBJ2-2; D gene uncertain. Trimming took off 0 bases at V and 6 bases at J, with 6 bases between the two ends. The CDR3 consists of 13 residues. Germline lookup yields CDR1 SGHRS and CDR2 YFSETQ. CDR3 nucleotides: TGCGCCAGCAGCTTGGGTGGTGCCGGGGAGCTGTTTTTT. Residues: CASSLGGAGELFF. The entire variable domain, with the rest obtained from reference TRBV5-1 and TRBJ2-2, is as follows: KAGVTQTPRYLIKTRGQQVTLSCSPISGHRSVSWYQQTPGQGLQFLFEYFSETQRNKGNFPGRFSGRQFSNSRSEMNVSTLELGDSALYLCASSLGGAGELFFGEGSRLTVL.

This clone was seen once. The chain recombines TRBV6-5 with TRBJ2-1; 9 bases are a match to TRBD1. Germline trimming cut 9 bases from V and 8 bases from J; bases unmatched to any gene: 8. This CDR3 is 13 amino acids long. The V gene's germline CDR1 is MNHEY and CDR2 SVGAGI. CDR3 coding DNA: TGTGCCAGTTCCCGGGACAGGGACGATGAGCAGTTCTTC. Amino acids: CASSRDRDDEQFF.

This clone was picked up a small number of times. This chain connects TRBV5-1 to TRBJ2-2; weak D call: TRBD1 (5 bases). This CDR3 region has 14 residues. V was clipped by 1 base and J by 3 bases, with 7 bases between them. Germline V gives CDR1 SGHRS, CDR2 YFSETQ. DNA for the CDR3: TGCGCCAGCAGCTTGCGACAGTACACCGGGGAGCTGTTTTTT. Encoded protein: CASSLRQYTGELFF.

V is TRBV7-2 and J is TRBJ1-1; D gene unclear. The CDR3 totals 13 residues. CDR1 is SGHTA, CDR2 FQGNSA, per germline. Between the trimmed V and J ends, which lost 1 base and 0 bases, there was a span of 3 bases. In DNA form, the CDR3 reads TGTGCCAGCAGCTTAGAGATGAACACTGAAGCTTTCTTT. Protein sequence: CASSLEMNTEAFF.

This rearrangement joins TRBV2 to TRBJ1-4, with D possibly matching TRBD1 (5 bases). The length of the CDR3 is 13 residues. Trimming took off 8 bases at V and 4 bases at J, with 11 bases between the two ends. The germline gives CDR1 SNHLY, CDR2 FYNNEI. This CDR3 reads CASGTRVNEKLFF. CDR3 DNA: TGTGCCAGCGGGACGAGGGTTAATGAAAAACTGTTTTTT. The full variable domain, rest sourced from reference TRBV2 and TRBJ1-4, is EPEVTQTPSHQVTQMGQEVILRCVPISNHLYFYWYRQILGQKVEFLVSFYNNEISEKSEIFDDQFSVERPDGSNFTLKIRSTKLEDSAMYFCASGTRVNEKLFFGSGTQLSVL.

This clone was counted once. The chain couples TRBV28 to TRBJ1-2; D not resolved. Germline loops: CDR1 MDHEN, CDR2 SYDVKM. The CDR3 contains 13 residues. The ends were cut back, 3 bases at V and 2 bases at J, with 7 bases in the middle. The CDR3 region is CASSFPGNYGYTF. Written as DNA, the CDR3 is TGTGCCAGCAGTTTTCCCGGGAACTATGGCTACACCTTC.

This rearrangement joins TRBV28 to TRBJ1-2; D gene ambiguous. Germline V lookup: CDR1 MDHEN, CDR2 SYDVKM. The CDR3 sequence is 11 residues long. Deletions cut 2 bases from V and 3 bases from J, with 1 base between. The CDR3 loop reads CASSLHYGYTF. DNA for the CDR3: TGTGCCAGCAGTTTACACTATGGCTACACCTTC.

The CDR3 protein is CASSPQGSGGANVLTF. CDR3 nucleotides: TGTGCCAGCAGCCCACAGGGGAGCGGTGGGGCCAACGTCCTGACTTTC. The chain is built from TRBV7-3 and TRBJ2-6; TRBD1 agrees at 7 bases. CDR1 is SGHTA, CDR2 FQGTGA, per germline. The CDR3 is 16 residues long. The trim removed 5 bases at V and 3 bases at J, leaving 7 bases unmatched. Together with reference TRBV7-3 and TRBJ2-6, the CDR3 gives the full variable domain: GAGVSQTPSNKVTEKGKYVELRCDPISGHTALYWYRQSLGQGPEFLIYFQGTGAADDSGLPNDRFFAVRPEGSVSTLKIQRTERGDSAVYLCASSPQGSGGANVLTFGAGSRLTVL.

A note on this clone: Other DNA sequences in this sample translate to the same CDR3. The chain recombines TRBV7-9 with TRBJ2-3; 10 bases match TRBD1. Trimming at V came to 3 bases and at J to 0 bases, leaving 3 bases not matched to a gene. Looked up from germline, CDR1 is SEHNR and CDR2 is FQNEAQ (reference sequence). The CDR3 is 16 residues long. The CDR3 loop is CASSLTGGRSTDTQYF. CDR3 nucleotide sequence: TGTGCCAGCAGCTTGACAGGGGGCAGGAGCACAGATACGCAGTATTTT. Drawing the rest from reference TRBV7-9 and TRBJ2-3, the complete variable domain is DTGVSQNPRHKITKRGQNVTFRCDPISEHNRLYWYRQTLGQGPEFLTYFQNEAQLEKSRLLSDRFSAERPKGSFSTLEIQRTEQGDSAMYLCASSLTGGRSTDTQYFGPGTRLTVL.

J is TRBJ2-6 and V is TRBV19; D ambiguous. Germline assignment: CDR1 LNHDA and CDR2 SQIVND (reference sequence). This CDR3 spans 15 amino acids. The V and J ends lost 1 base and 4 bases respectively, with 8 bases between them. CDR3: CASSIGALGANVLTF. The CDR3 bases are TGTGCCAGTAGTATAGGGGCCTTGGGGGCCAACGTCCTGACTTTC.

This sequence joins TRBV27 and TRBJ2-7, with 8 nucleotides matching TRBD2. The V segment lost 4 bases and the J segment 3 bases; nucleotides outside the gene matches: 8. This CDR3 contains 15 residues. Germline CDR1 reads MNHEY; CDR2 reads SMNVEV (reference sequence). The CDR3 protein is CASSWSSGDFYEQYF. The CDR3 DNA follows: TGTGCCAGCAGTTGGAGTAGCGGGGATTTCTACGAGCAGTACTTC.

The V gene is TRBV6-6, the J gene TRBJ1-5; perhaps TRBD1 as D (5 bases). Germline V lookup: CDR1 MNHNY, CDR2 SVGAGI (reference sequence). This CDR3 is built from 14 residues. Trimming pared 2 bases from V and 3 bases from J, leaving 8 bases between. CDR3 amino acids: CASSYRGDNQPQHF. The CDR3, as DNA: TGTGCCAGCAGTTACAGGGGAGACAATCAGCCCCAGCATTTT.

The V and J genes are TRBV28 and TRBJ1-1, with unresolved D. V shed 7 bases and J shed 0 bases, with 18 bases lying between them. Germline V gene sequence: CDR1 MDHEN, CDR2 SYDVKM. The CDR3 is 16 residues long. CDR3 loop: CASTLAAGRMNTEAFF. CDR3 sequence (DNA): TGTGCCAGCACCTTGGCGGCAGGCCGCATGAACACTGAAGCTTTCTTT.

The chain uses TRBV5-8 and TRBJ2-7; D is uncertain. There are 12 residues in the CDR3. In germline, CDR1 is SGHTS, CDR2 YDEGEE. V was clipped by 4 bases and J by 4 bases, with 9 bases between them. The CDR3 DNA reads TGTGCCAGCAGCCCTGAATTATACGAGCAGTACTTC. Translating it yields CASSPELYEQYF.

The chain is built from TRBV9 and TRBJ1-5; D perhaps matches TRBD1 (6 bases). The CDR3 has 15 amino acids. Germline V gene lookup returns CDR1 SGDLS and CDR2 YYNGEE. V lost 0 bases and J 7 bases, leaving 14 bases between the germline ends. The CDR3 spells CASSVGPGGQQPQHF. CDR3 sequence (DNA): TGTGCCAGCAGCGTAGGACCGGGGGGGCAACAGCCCCAGCATTTT.

V and J are TRBV12-3 or TRBV12-4 and TRBJ1-5; the match to TRBD1 covers 8 bases. The CDR3 totals 13 residues. V was clipped by 6 bases and J by 5 bases; unmatched bases: 3. As DNA, the CDR3 is TGTGCCAGCAGAAAACAGGGGGATCAGCCCCAGCATTTT. It yields the protein CASRKQGDQPQHF.

The chain carries TRBV28 and TRBJ2-3, with 8 bases fitting TRBD1. There are 14 residues in the CDR3. Germline V gene lookup returns CDR1 MDHEN and CDR2 SYDVKM. The junction had 5 bases not matched to a gene; V was cut back by 4 bases and J by 5 bases. The CDR3 loop is CASSSGQAKDTQYF. CDR3 DNA sequence: TGTGCCAGCAGTTCGGGACAGGCAAAAGATACGCAGTATTTT.